This T cell receptor beta chain was found in a study of Graves' ophthalmopathy and Graves' hyperthyroidism. Trimming removed 3 bases from V and 6 bases from J, with 14 bases in between. CDR1 is SQVTM, CDR2 ANQGSEA, per germline. This CDR3 region has 13 residues. RNA served as the template for amplifying TCR beta CDR3 regions. HTBI-primed first-round RT-PCR preceded second-round multiplex PCR. TCRdb reprocessed the multiplex PCR reads with MiXCR, giving one entry per CDR3 protein. The sample consists of hundreds of thousands of distinct CDR3 sequences, under 50% of them appearing once. Sequencing was carried out using peripheral blood. This clonotype was obtained from an adult man with Graves' ophthalmopathy. The V call is TRBV29-1, the J call TRBJ1-2, with no clear D. CDR3 sequence reads: CSVEASGRNGYTF. CDR3 coding DNA: TGCAGCGTTGAGGCTAGCGGGAGAAATGGCTACACCTTC.